These 18 T cell receptor beta chains were all obtained from the same sample, sequenced in a study of blood T cells in healthy people across ages. The use of a sample-barcoded 5' primer and a J-beta primer mix characterized a second PCR of roughly 6 to 12 cycles. Each CDR3 protein gets one entry after TCRdb re-called the 5' RACE reads with MiXCR. The data hold approximately 880,000 distinct CDR3 sequences, with about 48% observed a single time. Material: blood. These receptors all stem from a man between 25 and 39 years old in good health.

V gene TRBV24-1 combines with J gene TRBJ2-2; TRBD1 agrees at 11 bases. V gave up 2 bases and J gave up 0 bases; unmatched junction bases: 4. The CDR3 totals 18 residues. Per the germline V gene, CDR1 is KGHDR and CDR2 is SFDVKD. The CDR3 nucleotides are TGTGCCACCAGTGATTACCCGGGACAGGGGGCGAACACCGGGGAGCTGTTTTTT. Translated, it gives CATSDYPGQGANTGELFF.

This clonotype has just a few counts. The gene calls are TRBV7-2 and TRBJ2-1, with a weak D call TRBD1 (5 bases). Trimming removed 2 bases from V and 8 bases from J, with 16 bases in between. The germline gives CDR1 SGHTA, CDR2 FQGNSA. There are 15 residues in the CDR3. The CDR3 DNA sequence: TGTGCCAGCAGCTTAATAGGCGGCAGGGTAGATGAGCAGTTCTTC. Translating gives CASSLIGGRVDEQFF. Full variable domain (outside the CDR3, taken from reference TRBV7-2 and TRBJ2-1): GAGVSQSPSNKVTEKGKDVELRCDPISGHTALYWYRQSLGQGLEFLIYFQGNSAPDKSGLPSDRFSAERTGGSVSTLTIQRTQQEDSAVYLCASSLIGGRVDEQFFGPGTRLTVL.

The V call is TRBV6-4, the J call TRBJ2-5, with 11 positions matching TRBD2. The J call is doubtful: the DNA matches TRBJ2-1 better. CDR3 length: 15 amino acids. Germline CDR1 reads MRHNA; CDR2 reads SNTAGT. CDR3 region: CASSDSSGGAETQFF. CDR3 DNA sequence: TGTGCCAGCAGTGACTCTAGCGGGGGGGCAGAGACCCAGTTCTTC.

The rearrangement links TRBV5-1 to TRBJ2-1; unclear D gene. Trimming pared 3 bases from V and 5 bases from J, leaving 12 bases between. Germline CDR1 is SGHRS and CDR2 is YFSETQ. This CDR3 spans 14 amino acids. Written as DNA, the CDR3 is TGCGCCAGCAGCTGGGGTAGTGGGAACAATGAGCAGTTCTTC. Encoded protein: CASSWGSGNNEQFF.

This sequence joins TRBV12-3 or TRBV12-4 and TRBJ2-7, with D possibly being TRBD1 or TRBD2 (6 bases each). V gave up 4 bases and J gave up 5 bases, with 12 bases separating them. The CDR3 contains 13 residues. The CDR3 nucleotides read TGTGCCAGCAGTTCGGGGGCTCAGGACGAGCAGTACTTC. Translated: CASSSGAQDEQYF.

Remarks on this clonotype: A much larger clonotype is one base distant, so this may be a read error. The chain combines TRBV18 with TRBJ2-7; D is perhaps TRBD2 (5 bases). V was pared by 3 bases and J by 7 bases, with 16 bases between. Germline V gene data show CDR1 as KGHSH and CDR2 as LQKENI. The CDR3 covers 14 residues. CDR3 amino acids: CASSPPGVGNEQYF. CDR3 nucleotide sequence: TGTGCCAGCTCACCTCCCGGGGTGGGAAATGAGCAGTACTTC. The variable domain in full, with the rest retrieved from reference TRBV18 and TRBJ2-7, is NAGVMQNPRHLVRRRGQEARLRCSPMKGHSHVYWYRQLPEEGLKFMVYLQKENIIDESGMPKERFSAEFPKEGPSILRIQQVVRGDSAAYFCASSPPGVGNEQYFGPGTRLTVT.

This chain uses TRBV29-1 with TRBJ2-3; either TRBD1 or TRBD2 may fit D (5 bases each). Germline V CDR1 and CDR2: SQVTM, ANQGSEA. V was cut by 0 bases and J by 7 bases, with 8 bases left in between. The CDR3 has 12 residues. The CDR3 sequence: CSVEEGENTQYF. The DNA of the CDR3 is TGCAGCGTTGAAGAGGGGGAGAATACGCAGTATTTT.

This clonotype has a handful of counts. CDR3 sequence: CASSYRRDTGELFF. The DNA for the CDR3 is TGTGCCAGCAGCTACCGACGGGACACCGGGGAGCTGTTTTTT. The rearrangement joins TRBV7-2 to TRBJ2-2; no firm D call. The CDR3 sequence is 14 residues long. V lost 4 bases to trimming and J lost 3 bases, with 9 bases between them. The germline CDR1 and CDR2 sequences are SGHTA and FQGNSA.

This clonotype has only a few counts. The rearrangement joins TRBV7-9 to TRBJ2-7, with D tentatively TRBD2 (7 bases). Germline lookup yields CDR1 SEHNR and CDR2 FQNEAQ (reference sequence). The CDR3 has 16 amino acids. V shed 3 bases and J shed 2 bases, with 17 bases lying between them. In nucleotides, the CDR3 is TGTGCCAGCAGCTTTCGGGGGGCAGGGTTCGCCTACGAGCAGTACTTC. Amino acids: CASSFRGAGFAYEQYF.

This clonotype was detected once. The genes are TRBV18 and TRBJ2-3, with no clear D. Germline V gene data show CDR1 as KGHSH and CDR2 as LQKENI. The CDR3 loop spans 13 amino acids. The V and J ends lost 3 bases and 2 bases respectively, with 6 bases between them. This CDR3 reads CASSPQDTDTQYF. DNA of the CDR3: TGTGCCAGCTCACCCCAAGACACAGATACGCAGTATTTT.

This clonotype turned up a few times. The chain carries TRBV6-5 and TRBJ1-6; the match to TRBD1 covers 7 bases. The germline CDR1 and CDR2 sequences are MNHEY and SVGAGI. V was clipped by 6 bases and J by 8 bases; unmatched bases: 10. There are 15 residues in the CDR3. CDR3 nucleotide sequence: TGTGCCAGCAGCTACACGACAGGGACTGATTCACCCCTCCACTTT. It yields the protein CASSYTTGTDSPLHF.

V usage is TRBV30 and J usage is TRBJ2-1, with D perhaps matching TRBD2 (5 bases). Germline assignment: CDR1 GTSNPN and CDR2 SVGIG (reference sequence). V gave up 1 base and J gave up 13 bases, with 17 bases separating them. CDR3 length: 13 amino acids. The CDR3 region has the DNA TGTGCCTGGAGTGGGAGCGGTACAGAGACCCAGTTCTTC. Protein: CAWSGSGTETQFF.

V usage is TRBV7-8 and J usage is TRBJ2-3, with 12 bases lining up with TRBD1. CDR1 is SGHVS, CDR2 FQNEAQ, per germline. The V and J ends lost 6 bases and 5 bases, in that order; junction bases with no gene match: 15. The CDR3 contains 18 residues. CDR3: CASRPGQGAGGRRDTQYF. The CDR3 bases are TGTGCCAGCAGGCCGGGACAGGGGGCCGGAGGGCGTAGAGATACGCAGTATTTT.

This sequence joins TRBV5-1 and TRBJ2-1; TRBD2 agrees at 9 bases. V dropped 4 bases and J dropped 3; count of bases not matched to a gene: 8. Per germline, CDR1 SGHRS and CDR2 YFSETQ. There are 16 residues in the CDR3. The CDR3 protein is CASSPFLAGIYNEQFF. CDR3 sequence (DNA): TGCGCCAGCAGCCCGTTTCTAGCGGGGATCTACAATGAGCAGTTCTTC.

V gene TRBV5-1 combines with J gene TRBJ2-7; D is perhaps TRBD2 (6 bases). V gave up 0 bases and J gave up 7 bases, with 20 bases separating them. The CDR3 has 16 amino acids. Per germline, CDR1 SGHRS and CDR2 YFSETQ. The CDR3 coding sequence is TGCGCCAGCAGCTTGGCGGGGGAGAGCCCCTACAATGAGCAGTACTTC. Translated: CASSLAGESPYNEQYF. Filled out from reference TRBV5-1 and TRBJ2-7, the complete variable domain reads KAGVTQTPRYLIKTRGQQVTLSCSPISGHRSVSWYQQTPGQGLQFLFEYFSETQRNKGNFPGRFSGRQFSNSRSEMNVSTLELGDSALYLCASSLAGESPYNEQYFGPGTRLTVT.

This chain joins TRBV11-3 and TRBJ2-3; D is perhaps TRBD2 (5 bases). The V end lost 4 bases, the J end lost 0 bases, and 14 bases lay between the germline ends. The germline CDR1 and CDR2 sequences are SGHNT and YENEEA. The length of the CDR3 is 16 residues. CDR3 DNA sequence: TGTGCCAGCAGCTCAAGAGGGATAGCAAGCACAGATACGCAGTATTTT. It yields the protein CASSSRGIASTDTQYF.

This chain connects TRBV7-8 to TRBJ1-4; a weak D match, TRBD1 (5 bases). CDR1 is SGHVS, CDR2 FQNEAQ, per germline. The V gene lost 5 bases and the J gene lost 10 bases, with 14 bases spanning the gap. The CDR3 covers 13 residues. CDR3 loop: CASSLSGTGKLFF. DNA for the CDR3: TGTGCCAGCAGCCTCTCCGGGACGGGAAAACTGTTTTTT.

This clonotype is a singleton in its sample. The rearrangement joins TRBV6-1 to TRBJ1-4; no reliable D call. CDR1 and CDR2 (germline): MNHNS, SASEGT. V was cut by 8 bases and J by 5 bases, with 15 bases left in between. The CDR3 covers 14 residues. CDR3 nucleotides: TGTGCCAGCGTAAGGACGGCCCAGAATGAAAAACTGTTTTTT. This encodes CASVRTAQNEKLFF.